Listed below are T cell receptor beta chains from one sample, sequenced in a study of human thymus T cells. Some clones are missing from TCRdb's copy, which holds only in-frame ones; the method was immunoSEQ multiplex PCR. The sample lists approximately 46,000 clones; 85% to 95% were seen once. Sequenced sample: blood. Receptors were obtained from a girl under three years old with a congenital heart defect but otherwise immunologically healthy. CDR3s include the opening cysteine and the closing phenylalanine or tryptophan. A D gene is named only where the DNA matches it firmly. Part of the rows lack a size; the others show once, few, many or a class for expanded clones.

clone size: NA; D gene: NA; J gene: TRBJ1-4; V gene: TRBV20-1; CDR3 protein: CSARGPEKLFF; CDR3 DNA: TGCAGTGCTAGGGGGCCTGAAAAACTGTTTTTT
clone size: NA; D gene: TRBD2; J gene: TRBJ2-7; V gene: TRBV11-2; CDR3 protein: CASSLGTGTSGNRQYF; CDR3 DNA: TGTGCCAGCAGCTTAGGAACCGGGACTAGCGGGAATAGGCAGTACTTC
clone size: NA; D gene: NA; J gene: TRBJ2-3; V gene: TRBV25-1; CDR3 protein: CASSGKGYSTDTQYF; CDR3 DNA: TGTGCCAGCAGTGGCAAGGGCTACTCCACAGATACGCAGTATTTT
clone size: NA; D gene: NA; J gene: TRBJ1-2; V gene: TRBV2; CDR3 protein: CASSLSGPPNYGYTF; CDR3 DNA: TGTGCCAGCAGTCTGAGTGGGCCACCTAACTATGGCTACACCTTC
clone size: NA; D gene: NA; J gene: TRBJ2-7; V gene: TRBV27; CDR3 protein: CASSFGLNSYEQYF; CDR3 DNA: TGTGCCAGCAGTTTTGGTCTAAACTCCTACGAGCAGTACTTC
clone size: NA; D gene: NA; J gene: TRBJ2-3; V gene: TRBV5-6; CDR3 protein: CASTGPLPLTDTQYF; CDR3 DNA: TGTGCCAGCACAGGGCCCCTACCCCTCACAGATACGCAGTATTTT
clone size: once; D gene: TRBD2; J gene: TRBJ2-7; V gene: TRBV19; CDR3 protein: CASRPGGRGLEQYF; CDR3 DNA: TGTGCCAGTAGGCCCGGCGGGAGGGGGCTGGAGCAGTACTTC
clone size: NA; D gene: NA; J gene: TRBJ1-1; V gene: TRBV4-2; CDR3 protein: CASSQESPIAFF; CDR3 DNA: TGTGCCAGCAGCCAAGAGTCGCCAATAGCTTTCTTT
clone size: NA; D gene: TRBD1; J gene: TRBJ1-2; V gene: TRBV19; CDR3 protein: CASSPGGTVGYTF; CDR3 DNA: TGTGCCAGTAGCCCAGGGGGAACGGTCGGCTACACCTTC
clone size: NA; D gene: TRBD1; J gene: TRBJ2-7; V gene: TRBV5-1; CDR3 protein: CASSVSLTGGSREQYF; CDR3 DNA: TGCGCCAGCAGCGTGAGTCTGACAGGGGGGTCGAGGGAGCAGTACTTC
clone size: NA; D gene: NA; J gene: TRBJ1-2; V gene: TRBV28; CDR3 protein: CASSRFEQGLNGYTF; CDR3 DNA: TGTGCCAGCAGTCGATTCGAACAGGGTCTGAATGGCTACACCTTC
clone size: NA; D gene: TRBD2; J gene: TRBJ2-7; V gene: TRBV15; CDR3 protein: CATSRGAGGYEQYF; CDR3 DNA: TGTGCCACCAGCAGAGGAGCGGGAGGCTACGAGCAGTACTTC
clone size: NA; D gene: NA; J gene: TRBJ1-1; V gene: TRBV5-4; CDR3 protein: CASSLGGHTLSEAFF; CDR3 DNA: TGTGCCAGCAGCTTAGGGGGGCATACTCTCTCTGAAGCTTTCTTT
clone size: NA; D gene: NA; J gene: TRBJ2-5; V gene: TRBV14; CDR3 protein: CASSPVWRRETQYF; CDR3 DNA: TGTGCCAGCAGCCCAGTGTGGAGAAGAGAGACCCAGTACTTC
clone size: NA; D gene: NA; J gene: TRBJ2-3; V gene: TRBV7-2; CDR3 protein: CASSPTANTDTQYF; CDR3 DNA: TGTGCCAGCAGCCCCACAGCCAACACAGATACGCAGTATTTT
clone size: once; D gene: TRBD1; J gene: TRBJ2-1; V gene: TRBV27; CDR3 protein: CASSPPGTGVNEQFF; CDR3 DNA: TGTGCCAGCAGTCCCCCCGGGACAGGAGTCAATGAGCAGTTCTTC
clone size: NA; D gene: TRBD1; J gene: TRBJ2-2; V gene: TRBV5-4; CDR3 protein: CASSGDRGFTGELFF; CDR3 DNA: TGTGCCAGCAGTGGGGACAGGGGGTTTACCGGGGAGCTGTTTTTT
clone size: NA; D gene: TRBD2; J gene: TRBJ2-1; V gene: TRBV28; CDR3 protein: CASSFPRLAGGRLTYNEQFF; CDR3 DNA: TGTGCCAGCAGTTTCCCCCGCCTAGCGGGAGGGCGGCTGACCTACAATGAGCAGTTCTTC
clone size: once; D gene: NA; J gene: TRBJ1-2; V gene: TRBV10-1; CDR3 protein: CASPDGLGYGYTF; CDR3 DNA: TGCGCCAGCCCCGACGGGCTCGGCTATGGCTACACCTTC
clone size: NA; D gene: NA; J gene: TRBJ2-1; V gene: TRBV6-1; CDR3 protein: CASSRRAGSYNEQFF; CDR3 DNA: TGTGCCAGCTCCCGAAGGGCGGGTTCCTACAATGAGCAGTTCTTC
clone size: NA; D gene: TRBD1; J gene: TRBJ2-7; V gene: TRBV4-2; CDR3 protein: CAANRGPYYEQYF; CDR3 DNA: TGTGCGGCCAACAGGGGGCCCTACTACGAGCAGTACTTC
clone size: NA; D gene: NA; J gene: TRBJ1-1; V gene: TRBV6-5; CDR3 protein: CASSYLRSVNTEAFF; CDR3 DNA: TGTGCCAGCAGTTACCTGAGGTCCGTGAACACTGAAGCTTTCTTT
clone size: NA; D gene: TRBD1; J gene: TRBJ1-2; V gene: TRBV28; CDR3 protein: CASRVSTQGAWGYTF; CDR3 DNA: TGTGCCAGCAGAGTCTCAACACAGGGGGCGTGGGGCTACACCTTC
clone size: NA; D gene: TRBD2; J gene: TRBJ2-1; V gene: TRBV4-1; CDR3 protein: CASSFRLAEEQFF; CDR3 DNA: TGCGCCAGCAGCTTTAGGCTAGCGGAAGAGCAGTTCTTC
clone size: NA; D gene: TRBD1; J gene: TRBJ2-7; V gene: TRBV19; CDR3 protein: CASSINPGQGVYEQYF; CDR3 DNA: TGTGCCAGTAGTATTAATCCGGGACAGGGGGTCTACGAGCAGTACTTC
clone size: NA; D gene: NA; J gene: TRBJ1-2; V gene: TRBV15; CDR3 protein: CATSGGHNYGYTF; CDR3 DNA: TGTGCCACCAGCGGAGGACACAACTATGGCTACACCTTC
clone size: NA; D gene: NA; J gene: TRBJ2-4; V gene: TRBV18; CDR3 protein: CASSPPPGVKIQYF; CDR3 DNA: TGTGCCAGCTCACCACCTCCGGGAGTTAAGATTCAGTACTTC
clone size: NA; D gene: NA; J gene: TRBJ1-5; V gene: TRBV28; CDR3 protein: CASSEIRDEWQPQHF; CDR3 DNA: TGTGCCAGCAGTGAAATACGGGACGAGTGGCAGCCCCAGCATTTT
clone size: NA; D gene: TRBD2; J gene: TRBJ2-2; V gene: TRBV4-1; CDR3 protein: CASSPKAPGLAGANTGELFF; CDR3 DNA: TGCGCCAGCAGCCCCAAAGCCCCGGGACTAGCGGGAGCGAACACCGGGGAGCTGTTTTTT
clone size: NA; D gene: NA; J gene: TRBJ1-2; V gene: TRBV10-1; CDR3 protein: CASSVAAGFRYTF; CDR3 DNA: TGCGCCAGCAGTGTCGCGGCAGGCTTTCGCTACACCTTC
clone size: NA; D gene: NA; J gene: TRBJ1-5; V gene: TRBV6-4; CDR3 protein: CASSDPLGGQPQHF; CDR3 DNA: TGTGCCAGCAGTGACCCTCTTGGTGGTCAGCCCCAGCATTTT
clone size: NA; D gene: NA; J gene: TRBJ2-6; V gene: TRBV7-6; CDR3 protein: CASSLIPNSGANVLTF; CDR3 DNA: TGTGCCAGCAGCTTAATCCCCAACTCTGGGGCCAACGTCCTGACTTTC
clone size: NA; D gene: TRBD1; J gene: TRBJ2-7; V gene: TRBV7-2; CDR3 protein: CASSLLAPQGAAEQYF; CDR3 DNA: TGTGCCAGCAGCTTATTGGCGCCGCAGGGGGCGGCCGAGCAGTACTTC
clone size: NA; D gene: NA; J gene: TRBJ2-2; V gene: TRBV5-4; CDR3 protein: CASSLGHTGELFF; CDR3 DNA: TGTGCCAGCAGCTTGGGGCATACCGGGGAGCTGTTTTTT
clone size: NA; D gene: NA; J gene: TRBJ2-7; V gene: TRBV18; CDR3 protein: CASSPHPTLSNEQYF; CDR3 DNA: TGTGCCAGCTCACCCCACCCAACCCTTAGCAACGAGCAGTACTTC
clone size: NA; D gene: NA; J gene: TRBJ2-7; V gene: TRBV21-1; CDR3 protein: CASSTRSCRGPYEQYF; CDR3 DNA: TGTGCCAGCAGCACCCGTTCATGCAGGGGGCCCTACGAGCAGTACTTC
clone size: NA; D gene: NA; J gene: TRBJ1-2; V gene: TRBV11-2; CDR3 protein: CASSLDTNYGYTF; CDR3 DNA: TGTGCCAGCAGCTTAGACACTAACTATGGCTACACCTTC
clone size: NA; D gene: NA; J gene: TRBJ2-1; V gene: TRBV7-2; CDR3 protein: CASSLVGDNEQFF; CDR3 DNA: TGTGCCAGCAGCTTAGTTGGGGACAATGAGCAGTTCTTC
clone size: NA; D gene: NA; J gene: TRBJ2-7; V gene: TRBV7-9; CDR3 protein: CASSSGPGTGSYEQYF; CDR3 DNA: TGTGCCAGCAGCTCGGGACCCGGGACTGGATCCTACGAGCAGTACTTC
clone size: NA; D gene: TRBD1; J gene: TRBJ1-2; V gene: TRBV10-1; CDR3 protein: CASSESGQGYGYTF; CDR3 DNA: TGCGCCAGCAGTGAGTCCGGACAGGGGTATGGCTACACCTTC
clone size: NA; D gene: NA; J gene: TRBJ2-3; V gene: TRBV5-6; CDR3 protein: CASSLDSTDTQYF; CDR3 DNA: TGTGCCAGCAGCTTGGACAGCACAGATACGCAGTATTTT
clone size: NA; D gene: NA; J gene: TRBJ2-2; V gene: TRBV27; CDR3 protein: CASSLGLANTGELFF; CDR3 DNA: TGTGCCAGCAGTTTGGGTCTAGCGAACACCGGGGAGCTGTTTTTT
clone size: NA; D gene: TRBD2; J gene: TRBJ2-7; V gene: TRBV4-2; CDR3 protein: CASSQDLLAGAYEQYF; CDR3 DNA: TGTGCCAGCAGCCAAGATCTGCTAGCGGGGGCCTACGAGCAGTACTTC
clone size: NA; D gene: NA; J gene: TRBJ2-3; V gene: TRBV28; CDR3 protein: CASSRPGQKSTDTQYF; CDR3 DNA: TGTGCCAGCAGCCGACCGGGACAAAAAAGCACAGATACGCAGTATTTT
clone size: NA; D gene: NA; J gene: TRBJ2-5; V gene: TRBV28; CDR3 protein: CASMAGREETQYF; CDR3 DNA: TGTGCCAGCATGGCAGGGAGAGAGGAGACCCAGTACTTC
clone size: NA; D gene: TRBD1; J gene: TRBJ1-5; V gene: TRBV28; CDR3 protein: CASSSGQGYQPQHF; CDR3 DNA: TGTGCCAGCAGTTCGGGACAGGGGTACCAGCCCCAGCATTTT
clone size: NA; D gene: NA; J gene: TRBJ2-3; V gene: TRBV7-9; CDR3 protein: CASSWDSRLGYF; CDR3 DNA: TGTGCCAGCAGCTGGGACTCTCGCTTAGGGTATTTT
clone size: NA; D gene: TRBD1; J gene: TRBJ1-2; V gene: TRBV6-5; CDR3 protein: CASSSDRAGYGYTF; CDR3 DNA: TGTGCCAGCAGTTCTGACAGGGCCGGGTATGGCTACACCTTC
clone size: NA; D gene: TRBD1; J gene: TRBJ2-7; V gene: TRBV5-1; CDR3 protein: CASSHGTGSPEQYF; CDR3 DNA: TGCGCCAGCAGTCACGGGACAGGGTCTCCCGAGCAGTACTTC
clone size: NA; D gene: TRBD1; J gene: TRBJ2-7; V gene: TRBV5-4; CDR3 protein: CASSPRTGSLSYEQYF; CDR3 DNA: TGTGCCAGCAGCCCTAGGACAGGATCCTTGAGCTACGAGCAGTACTTC
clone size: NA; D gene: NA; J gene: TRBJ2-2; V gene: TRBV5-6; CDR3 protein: CASSLARESTGELFF; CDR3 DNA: TGTGCCAGCAGCTTGGCCCGGGAGAGCACCGGGGAGCTGTTTTTT
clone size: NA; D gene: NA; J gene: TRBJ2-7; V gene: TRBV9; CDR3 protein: CASSVDPGLSNIYEQYF; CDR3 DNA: TGTGCCAGCAGCGTAGATCCCGGACTCTCCAACATTTACGAGCAGTACTTC
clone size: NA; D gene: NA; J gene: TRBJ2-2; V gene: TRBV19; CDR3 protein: CASSIGPKGGELFF; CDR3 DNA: TGTGCCAGTAGTATTGGCCCCAAAGGAGGGGAGCTGTTTTTT